The present entry profiles one TCR beta chain with its context. Its antigen remains unknown. The source of the sample is a study of T-cell reconstitution after alpha-beta-depleted transplantation in children. Broader study findings: After transplant, at about two months, alpha-beta T cells were reportedly derived from several hundred expanded graft clones.

V dropped 8 bases and J dropped 0; count of bases not matched to a gene: 12. The CDR3 runs 18 residues. Unique molecular identifiers were used in preparing the TCRbeta library. A single record per CDR3 protein comes from TCRdb applying MiXCR to the PCR reads. The table has over 400,000 distinct CDR3 sequences, 43% seen once. Specimen: PBMCs, collected before TCRalphabeta/CD19-depleted stem cell transplant. V gene TRBV12-3 or TRBV12-4 combines with J gene TRBJ2-3, with 12 bases identical to TRBD2. The clonotype comes from a girl aged 2-10 years with aplastic anemia, due to receive a stem cell transplant. The CDR3 sequence is CASGRGLAGELSTDTQYF. The CDR3 region has the DNA TGTGCCAGCGGCAGGGGACTAGCGGGTGAACTGAGCACAGATACGCAGTATTTT.